This T cell receptor beta chain was documented in a study of blood T cell repertoires in COVID-19. Study context: The analysed material was cDNA or gDNA that came from T cells, B-cell-depleted T cells, or PBMCs.

Trimming took 4 bases from V and 6 from J, leaving 13 bases between them. This CDR3 region has 15 residues. Germline CDR1 is LGHDT and CDR2 is YNNKEL (reference sequence). TCRdb's table, derived via immunoSEQ multiplex PCR, lists solely in-frame clones and lacks some. The sample lists 77,000 or so clones; approximately 80% were seen once. Input material: peripheral blood. This receptor was obtained from a woman aged 60-70 years with acute or convalescent COVID-19. The rearrangement joins TRBV3-1 (or the pseudogene TRBV3-2) to TRBJ1-6, with a tentative D call TRBD1 (5 bases). CDR3 residues: CASSRGVASNSPLHF. The CDR3 nucleotides read TGTGCCAGCAGCCGGGGGGTGGCGAGTAATTCACCCCTCCACTTT.